Listed here are 29 T cell receptor beta chains from one sample, sequenced in a study of a mutant IDH1 vaccine in newly diagnosed glioma. No cognate antigen is known for these TCRs. Time point specified: week 23, last vaccination. Doses of 300 ug of mutant IDH1 20-mer peptide were given with topical imiquimod. Profiled with immunoSEQ multiplex PCR; TCRdb holds only in-frame clones, not every one. This sample has approximately 60,000 clones, with more than 75% found just once. This material consisted of PBMCs, taken from a glioma patient whose treatment included an IDH1 peptide vaccine. These receptor sequences come from a man between 25 and 39 years old with glioma.

The chain recombines TRBV2 with TRBJ2-7; TRBD1 aligns across 8 bases. The CDR3 has 16 amino acids. The germline gives CDR1 SNHLY, CDR2 FYNNEI. J gave up 0 bases and V 3 bases, and 7 bases lay outside the gene matches. DNA of the CDR3: TGTGCCAGCAGTGACCCCCGGGACAGGAGCTCCTACGAGCAGTACTTC. Amino acid sequence: CASSDPRDRSSYEQYF.

V usage is TRBV11-2 and J usage is TRBJ1-1; the D gene is possibly TRBD1 (5 bases). Germline CDR1 and CDR2: SGHAT and FQNNGV. Trimming shortened V by 4 bases and J by 1 base, and 13 bases separated the two germline ends. The CDR3 sequence is 15 residues long. Here the CDR3 reads CASSSPGRKNTEAFF. In nucleotides, the CDR3 is TGTGCCAGCAGCTCGCCGGGACGGAAGAACACTGAAGCTTTCTTT. Drawing the rest from reference TRBV11-2 and TRBJ1-1, the complete variable domain is EAGVAQSPRYKIIEKRQSVAFWCNPISGHATLYWYQQILGQGPKLLIQFQNNGVVDDSQLPKDRFSAERLKGVDSTLKIQPAKLEDSAVYLCASSSPGRKNTEAFFGQGTRLTVV.

The chain recombines TRBV5-1 with TRBJ2-7; 8 bases agree with TRBD1. There are 15 residues in the CDR3. Trimming at V came to 4 bases and at J to 0 bases, leaving 6 bases not matched to a gene. In germline, CDR1 is SGHRS, CDR2 YFSETQ. The CDR3 sequence is CASSPRTGSSYEQYF. Written as DNA, the CDR3 is TGCGCCAGCAGCCCACGGACAGGGAGCTCCTACGAGCAGTACTTC. Full variable domain (outside the CDR3, taken from reference TRBV5-1 and TRBJ2-7): KAGVTQTPRYLIKTRGQQVTLSCSPISGHRSVSWYQQTPGQGLQFLFEYFSETQRNKGNFPGRFSGRQFSNSRSEMNVSTLELGDSALYLCASSPRTGSSYEQYFGPGTRLTVT.

V is TRBV6-5 and J is TRBJ1-1, with D possibly matching TRBD1 (5 bases). The CDR3 contains 15 residues. V was trimmed by 2 bases and J by 1 base, leaving 11 bases between them. Looked up from germline, CDR1 is MNHEY and CDR2 is SVGAGI. Here the CDR3 DNA reads TGTGCCAGCAGTTACGCAGGGTTCCCGAACACTGAAGCTTTCTTT. Its translation is CASSYAGFPNTEAFF.

The rearrangement uses TRBV28 and TRBJ1-3; D not resolved. The germline V and J ends were trimmed by 1 base and 2 bases, with 3 bases remaining between them. The CDR3 has 13 amino acids. Germline V lookup: CDR1 MDHEN, CDR2 SYDVKM. The CDR3 spells CASSLSAGNTIYF. DNA of the CDR3: TGTGCCAGCAGTTTATCCGCTGGAAACACCATATATTTT.

The rearrangement links TRBV2 to TRBJ1-3, with D maybe TRBD1 (6 bases). V gave up 6 bases and J gave up 0 bases, with 15 bases separating them. The CDR3 has 16 amino acids. The germline V gene encodes CDR1 SNHLY and CDR2 FYNNEI. For the CDR3, the DNA is TGTGCCAGCAGGCCGACAGGTAGTAGCTCTGGAAACACCATATATTTT. The encoded protein is CASRPTGSSSGNTIYF.

The chain joins TRBV11-2 to TRBJ2-1, with D perhaps TRBD2 (5 bases). V was clipped by 1 base and J by 6 bases, with 13 bases between them. The germline V gene encodes CDR1 SGHAT and CDR2 FQNNGV. The CDR3 length is 15 residues. This CDR3 is CASSLGDYRSNEQFF. The CDR3 DNA reads as TGTGCCAGCAGCTTAGGTGACTACCGAAGCAATGAGCAGTTCTTC.

In the case of this clone: The same CDR3 also results from other DNA sequences found in this sample. The CDR3 sequence: CASSPRRSSYEQYF. DNA of the CDR3: TGTGCCAGTAGTCCCCGGCGGTCCTCCTACGAGCAGTACTTC. V usage is TRBV19 and J usage is TRBJ2-7, with D unresolved. This CDR3 is 14 amino acids long. Trimming removed 5 bases from V and 0 bases from J, with 11 bases in between. The germline CDR1 and CDR2 sequences are LNHDA and SQIVND (reference sequence).

This rearrangement joins TRBV7-9 to TRBJ2-7; TRBD1 is a possible D gene (5 bases). Trimming pared 0 bases from V and 0 bases from J, leaving 15 bases between. This CDR3 contains 17 residues. Germline CDR1 is SEHNR and CDR2 is FQNEAQ (reference sequence). The CDR3 DNA reads as TGTGCCAGCAGCTTAGCGTATACTACAGGAGCCTCCTACGAGCAGTACTTC. Residues: CASSLAYTTGASYEQYF.

The chain combines TRBV19 with TRBJ2-3, with D unresolved. Germline assignment: CDR1 LNHDA and CDR2 SQIVND (reference sequence). V gave up 1 base and J gave up 7 bases, with 6 bases separating them. CDR3 length: 12 residues. The chain's CDR3 is CASSIAANTQYF. Written as DNA, the CDR3 is TGTGCCAGTAGTATAGCGGCGAATACGCAGTATTTT.

V and J are TRBV5-1 and TRBJ1-4; 10 nucleotides align to TRBD1. V was clipped by 1 base and J by 8 bases; unmatched bases: 5. This CDR3 comprises 15 residues. Germline lookup yields CDR1 SGHRS and CDR2 YFSETQ. The CDR3 DNA reads TGCGCCAGCAGCTTGTTGGACAGGGGGGAAGAAAAACTGTTTTTT. Protein product: CASSLLDRGEEKLFF.

This chain uses TRBV7-9 with TRBJ1-6; D perhaps matches TRBD1 (5 bases). This CDR3 contains 16 residues. Trimming took off 1 base at V and 9 bases at J, with 16 bases between the two ends. The germline gives CDR1 SEHNR, CDR2 FQNEAQ (reference sequence). CDR3 region: CASSLGQGYVSSPLHF. As DNA, the CDR3 is TGTGCCAGCAGCTTAGGGCAGGGCTATGTTTCTTCACCCCTCCACTTT.

The V gene is TRBV30, the J gene TRBJ2-2; D is possibly TRBD1 (6 bases). Germline loops: CDR1 GTSNPN, CDR2 SVGIG (reference sequence). CDR3 length: 14 residues. Trimming shortened V by 4 bases and J by 0 bases, and 9 bases separated the two germline ends. CDR3 nucleotide sequence: TGTGCCTGGATCCGACAGGCGAACACCGGGGAGCTGTTTTTT. Translated, it gives CAWIRQANTGELFF. Full variable domain (outside the CDR3, taken from reference TRBV30 and TRBJ2-2): SQTIHQWPATLVQPVGSPLSLECTVEGTSNPNLYWYRQAAGRGLQLLFYSVGIGQISSEVPQNLSASRPQDRQFILSSKKLLLSDSGFYLCAWIRQANTGELFFGEGSRLTVL.

This clone was detected only once. The chain has TRBV5-1 and TRBJ2-7, with D perhaps being TRBD1 or TRBD2 (6 bases each). V lost 2 bases, J lost 7 bases, and 22 bases lay in between. Germline CDR1 is SGHRS and CDR2 is YFSETQ. The CDR3 contains 16 residues. The CDR3 reads CASSLEGGPSLWEQYF. The CDR3 bases are TGCGCCAGCAGCTTAGAGGGGGGCCCCTCTCTATGGGAGCAGTACTTC.

The rearrangement links TRBV6-5 to TRBJ2-7, with 7 bases identical to TRBD2. Germline CDR1 and CDR2: MNHEY and SVGAGI. This CDR3 has 15 residues. The trim removed 4 bases at V and 0 bases at J, leaving 6 bases unmatched. CDR3 DNA: TGTGCCAGCAGTTCTCCCGGGACTACCTCCTACGAGCAGTACTTC. It yields the protein CASSSPGTTSYEQYF.

This clone was counted a single time. The CDR3 loop is CASSFTPGQSYGYTF. As DNA, the CDR3 is TGTGCCAGCAGCTTTACACCGGGACAGAGTTATGGCTACACCTTC. This chain connects TRBV5-4 to TRBJ1-2, with TRBD1 identical over 7 bases. V was clipped by 2 bases and J by 5 bases; unmatched bases: 9. Germline V lookup: CDR1 SGHNT, CDR2 YYREEE (reference sequence). This CDR3 has 15 amino acids. Together with reference TRBV5-4 and TRBJ1-2, the CDR3 gives the full variable domain: ETGVTQSPTHLIKTRGQQVTLRCSSQSGHNTVSWYQQALGQGPQFIFQYYREEENGRGNFPPRFSGLQFPNYSSELNVNALELDDSALYLCASSFTPGQSYGYTFGSGTRLTVV.

The genes are TRBV2 and TRBJ2-7, with a possible D match to TRBD1 (6 bases). CDR3 length: 14 amino acids. Germline V gives CDR1 SNHLY, CDR2 FYNNEI. V was pared by 9 bases and J by 0 bases, with 15 bases between. CDR3 amino acids: CAREVKGGSYEQYF. The DNA for the CDR3 is TGTGCCAGGGAAGTTAAAGGGGGCTCCTACGAGCAGTACTTC. Filled out from reference TRBV2 and TRBJ2-7, the complete variable domain reads EPEVTQTPSHQVTQMGQEVILRCVPISNHLYFYWYRQILGQKVEFLVSFYNNEISEKSEIFDDQFSVERPDGSNFTLKIRSTKLEDSAMYFCAREVKGGSYEQYFGPGTRLTVT.

The chain employs TRBV27 and TRBJ1-5; D gene ambiguous. The CDR3 has 12 residues. The germline CDR1 and CDR2 sequences are MNHEY and SMNVEV (reference sequence). Trimming left V 3 bases short and J 7 bases short, with 7 bases between. CDR3: CASSFINQPQHF. The CDR3 DNA reads as TGTGCCAGCAGTTTCATCAACCAGCCCCAGCATTTT.

The chain employs TRBV2 and TRBJ1-1; D not resolved. Between the trimmed V and J ends, which lost 1 base and 11 bases, there was a span of 11 bases. Looked up from germline, CDR1 is SNHLY and CDR2 is FYNNEI. This CDR3 comprises 12 residues. Here the CDR3 reads CASSEGGVGAFF. CDR3 nucleotides: TGTGCCAGCAGTGAAGGCGGGGTTGGGGCTTTCTTT. The full variable domain, in which reference TRBV2 and TRBJ1-1 provide the parts outside the CDR3, is EPEVTQTPSHQVTQMGQEVILRCVPISNHLYFYWYRQILGQKVEFLVSFYNNEISEKSEIFDDQFSVERPDGSNFTLKIRSTKLEDSAMYFCASSEGGVGAFFGQGTRLTVV.

This clone was counted a few times. The chain carries TRBV5-1 and TRBJ2-3, with D possibly TRBD2 on 5 matching bases. Deletions cut 0 bases from V and 1 base from J, with 9 bases between. The CDR3 is 15 amino acids. The germline V gene encodes CDR1 SGHRS and CDR2 YFSETQ. CDR3 DNA sequence: TGCGCCAGCAGCTTGGCCGGGATAGGCACAGATACGCAGTATTTT. Translated, it gives CASSLAGIGTDTQYF.

CDR3 amino acids: CASSFIGAGGTGELFF. CDR3 sequence (DNA): TGTGCCAGCAGTTTCATCGGGGCCGGGGGAACCGGGGAGCTGTTTTTT. V and J are TRBV28 and TRBJ2-2; TRBD2 is a possible D gene (6 bases). The germline gives CDR1 MDHEN, CDR2 SYDVKM. V was cut by 3 bases and J by 5 bases, with 16 bases left in between. This CDR3 spans 16 amino acids.

The V gene is TRBV6-1, the J gene TRBJ2-7; possible D gene TRBD1, 6 bases. The V end was cut by 4 bases, the J end by 4 bases, with 32 bases between. The CDR3 extends over 20 amino acids. Germline loops: CDR1 MNHNS, CDR2 SASEGT. CDR3 protein: CASSGAGRGSRGLSVYEQYF. CDR3 DNA sequence: TGTGCCAGCAGTGGGGCTGGCAGGGGAAGTCGCGGCTTATCGGTATACGAGCAGTACTTC.

The chain has TRBV1 and TRBJ1-2. TRBV1 is annotated as a pseudogene. The CDR3 length is 14 residues. CDR3 bases: TGCACCAGCAGCCAATTGGCGTCGAATGGTGGCTACACCTTC. Translated: CTSSQLASNGGYTF.

The chain has TRBV27 and TRBJ2-5; TRBD1 aligns across 9 bases. Losses at the gene ends were 8 bases for V and 1 base for J; bases not matched to a gene: 5. The CDR3 is 14 residues long. Germline V gene data show CDR1 as MNHEY and CDR2 as SMNVEV (reference sequence). The CDR3 is CASQQGAIQETQYF. CDR3 coding DNA: TGTGCCAGCCAACAGGGGGCCATCCAAGAGACCCAGTACTTC.

This chain links TRBV7-2 with TRBJ2-1; weak D call: TRBD2 (6 bases). The CDR3 runs to 18 residues. Germline CDR1 reads SGHTA; CDR2 reads FQGNSA. V was cut by 5 bases and J by 3 bases, with 23 bases left in between. The chain's CDR3 is CASSPRPNFGTGYNEQFF. CDR3 bases: TGTGCCAGCAGCCCCAGGCCTAATTTCGGGACTGGCTACAATGAGCAGTTCTTC.

The V and J genes are TRBV5-1 and TRBJ2-5, with D tentatively TRBD1 or TRBD2 (6 bases each). The CDR3 contains 14 residues. The V end was cut by 5 bases, the J end by 4 bases, with 15 bases between. CDR1 and CDR2 (germline): SGHRS, YFSETQ. The CDR3 reads CASSSRGLGETQYF. Here the CDR3 DNA reads TGCGCCAGCAGTAGCCGGGGGCTAGGAGAGACCCAGTACTTC.

This clone showed up just once. V is TRBV6-5 and J is TRBJ2-3, with D perhaps TRBD2 (5 bases). The CDR3 totals 15 residues. V dropped 5 bases and J dropped 2 bases, with 14 bases sitting between them. Germline CDR1 and CDR2: MNHEY and SVGAGI. The CDR3 nucleotides read TGTGCCAGCAGTCGTGGGAGATCTATCACAGATACGCAGTATTTT. Its protein is CASSRGRSITDTQYF.

Relative to its sample, this clone is medium-sized. The V and J genes are TRBV7-9 and TRBJ2-7, with 8 bases that match TRBD2. CDR1 and CDR2 (germline): SEHNR, FQNEAQ (reference sequence). The CDR3 is 18 residues long. Unmatched junction bases numbered 14, after V lost 4 bases and J lost 0 bases. CDR3 residues: CASSSLQGGGSLSYEQYF. In DNA, the CDR3 is TGTGCCAGCAGCTCCCTTCAGGGCGGGGGGTCCCTCTCCTACGAGCAGTACTTC.

The chain joins TRBV5-1 to TRBJ2-7; 7 bases are a match to TRBD1. V gave up 0 bases and J gave up 4 bases; unmatched junction bases: 4. Germline-derived CDR1 and CDR2 are SGHRS and YFSETQ. CDR3 length: 14 amino acids. DNA of the CDR3: TGCGCCAGCAGCTTGGAAGGGGGCTTTTACGAGCAGTACTTC. Its translation is CASSLEGGFYEQYF.